This T cell receptor (beta chain) was recorded in a study of T cell responses to AZD1222 COVID-19 vaccine. Study-wide results and limits: CD4 TCRs associated with vaccination spanned spike, dominating at 160-218 and 743-854. The sample set comprised mostly white British donors with more females, and clonal diversity was possibly underestimated.

To note about this clone: What it recognizes is unknown.

Repertoires were generated with immunoSEQ multiplex PCR, while TCRdb's copy carries only in-frame clones and drops some. Counted here are approximately 130,000 clones, approximately 93% occurring once; the ten biggest clones make up 2.5% to 4%. CDR1 LNHDA and CDR2 SQIVND come from the germline V gene (reference sequence). The V end was cut by 5 bases, the J end by 6 bases, with 17 bases between. This CDR3 has 15 amino acids. This clonotype originated in an adult in good health. J is TRBJ1-5 and V is TRBV19, with unresolved D. The sample in question was peripheral blood, obtained on day 0 of AZD1222 vaccination. The DNA of the CDR3 is TGTGCCAGTAGTGAAAACCCGGGAGGTGGTCAGCCCCAGCATTTT. This encodes CASSENPGGGQPQHF.